This is a list of T cell receptor beta chains from one sample in a study of cytomegalovirus exposure and HLA in healthy donors. The assay was immunoSEQ multiplex PCR, and TCRdb's table has in-frame clones only and misses some. The sample lists about 130,000 clones; roughly 70% were seen once. Sequencing was carried out using PBMCs. The receptor source for this set is a middle-aged woman in good health and CMV-seropositive. The conserved cysteine and the conserved F or W are not part of the CDR3 here. The order of the fields is V gene, J gene, CDR3 protein.

v_call: TRBV15
j_call: TRBJ2-1
cdr3_aa: ATSRDGVAEQF

v_call: TRBV5-8
j_call: TRBJ1-5
cdr3_aa: ASSLQTGARSNQPQH

v_call: TRBV5-1
j_call: TRBJ2-2
cdr3_aa: ASSLTSGSITGELF

v_call: TRBV5-4
j_call: TRBJ1-2
cdr3_aa: ASSLGGVGYT

v_call: TRBV14
j_call: TRBJ1-2
cdr3_aa: ASSPLGTGTSLGGYT

v_call: TRBV10-2
j_call: TRBJ2-1
cdr3_aa: ASREVNNEQF

v_call: TRBV7-9
j_call: TRBJ1-2
cdr3_aa: ASTITSRANYGYT

v_call: TRBV4-1
j_call: TRBJ1-2
cdr3_aa: ASSQPGQGTGGYT

v_call: TRBV5-1
j_call: TRBJ1-2
cdr3_aa: ASSLQGARGGYT

v_call: TRBV5-4
j_call: TRBJ2-6
cdr3_aa: ASSLPSGRGFAGANVLT

v_call: TRBV6-5
j_call: TRBJ2-7
cdr3_aa: ASSRDRRSYEQY

v_call: TRBV23-1
j_call: TRBJ2-7
cdr3_aa: ASTTPPGRGGTTYEQY

v_call: TRBV5-1
j_call: TRBJ2-1
cdr3_aa: ASSFTESSYNEQF

v_call: TRBV5-5
j_call: TRBJ1-1
cdr3_aa: ASSEMGGGTEAF

v_call: TRBV2
j_call: TRBJ2-5
cdr3_aa: ASRSRGLDGTQY

v_call: TRBV7-6
j_call: TRBJ2-7
cdr3_aa: ASSKSPRLAGPSYEQY

v_call: TRBV29-1
j_call: TRBJ2-7
cdr3_aa: SVGTGVPYEQY

v_call: TRBV9
j_call: TRBJ2-1
cdr3_aa: ASSVDGGVVNEQF

v_call: TRBV5-1
j_call: TRBJ2-1
cdr3_aa: ASSPGQGTYNEQF

v_call: TRBV9
j_call: TRBJ2-5
cdr3_aa: ASSVAQAGGQETQY

v_call: TRBV7-2
j_call: TRBJ2-7
cdr3_aa: ASSLQTGTSAEQY

v_call: TRBV2
j_call: TRBJ1-5
cdr3_aa: ASSGTGGAGNQPQH

v_call: TRBV25-1
j_call: TRBJ1-5
cdr3_aa: ASSPGGYSNQPQH